This record covers a single T cell receptor beta chain. This clone was found once. Its antigen target is currently unknown. No base quality values were provided; no much bigger clone lies one nucleotide off. Other nucleotide sequences in the sample specify the same CDR3. The CDR3 numbers 13 residues from cysteine through phenylalanine. The entry retains the CDR3 DNA only, 39 bases that are in frame from base 1. CDR1 and CDR2, per the germline V gene, are SGHRS and YFSETQ. Deletion took 4 bases off V and 4 bases off J, with a span of 11 bases between the germline ends. These data are taken from a study of blood T cell repertoires in COVID-19 (dated by TCRdb to about 2020). For the wider study: Samples covering the acute and convalescent phases of COVID-19 were provided by collaborators in the United States, Italy and Spain. The prospective study material was composed of cDNA or gDNA derived from T cells, B-cell-depleted T cells, or PBMCs. Subjects who had been exposed to COVID-19, were actively infected with it, or had recovered from it provided the deeply sampled blood TCRbeta repertoires that made up the dataset. The repertoires were released in a freely available public database meant as a resource for research on the immune response to SARS-CoV-2. The samples were drawn from two sources: the first 160 participants of the ongoing ImmuneRACE study, and over 1,000 subjects contributed by 6 global collaborators. A de-identified subject ID, COVID-19 status, age in years and sex were almost always included in the sample metadata. Where available, HLA class I and class II types were taken from metadata supplied by the sample provider and were not determined by assay-based typing.

Overall study outcomes, separate from this receptor: The amount of clinical and demographic metadata varied by source and participant and was provided uncurated.

Collaborating institutions collected whole blood in K2EDTA tubes following their own protocols. For TCRbeta analysis, collaborator samples were shipped as frozen whole blood, as isolated PBMCs, or as DNA extracted from either sample type. The immunoSEQ Assay, a bias-controlled multiplex PCR, was used to amplify TCRbeta CDR3 regions from genomic DNA. The study's processing was this. Within the assay, amplification of reference gene primers was used to estimate how many nucleated cells each sample contained. Sequence reads were collapsed and filtered to measure the absolute abundance of every unique TCRbeta CDR3 rearrangement. For each sample, productive Simpson clonality was calculated as the square root of Simpson's diversity index over productive rearrangements. TCRdb took this table from immuneACCESS and kept in-frame rearrangements with V and J called. Such tables lack part of the clones; where checked against another copy, unresolved V genes explain under half of the gap, and the rest is unexplained. V, J and clone size reflect that table, while D and trimming were determined from the DNA. The sample contains around 140,000 clones, about 86% of them found a single time. The top ten constitute almost 8.5% of the sample.

This receptor chain uses TRBV5-1 and TRBJ2-5, with no confidently assigned D gene. The sample was peripheral blood. The clonotype was recovered from a woman aged 55-70 years with acute or convalescent COVID-19. The CDR3 region: CASSLRPGETQYF. The bases are TGCGCCAGCAGCCTACGACCGGGAGAGACCCAGTACTTC. With the portions outside the CDR3 filled from the reference TRBV5-1 and TRBJ2-5 genes, the complete variable region becomes KAGVTQTPRYLIKTRGQQVTLSCSPISGHRSVSWYQQTPGQGLQFLFEYFSETQRNKGNFPGRFSGRQFSNSRSEMNVSTLELGDSALYLCASSLRPGETQYFGPGTRLLVL.